The next 15 T cell receptor beta chains were all read from a single sample in a study of CXCR3-negative and CXCR3-positive naive CD8 T cells. The TRB cDNA libraries were prepared by 5' RACE with UMI labels. TCRdb derives one entry per CDR3 protein from the 5' RACE reads, leaving out DNA. The table for this sample gives around 81,000 distinct CDR3 sequences. Sequenced material: naive CXCR3- CD8+ T cells from blood. Subset of the sample: CD45RO-CCR7+CD27+CD95- naive CD8+ T cells lacking CXCR3 (TNR3-). Receptors originate from a human donor in good health. Some clones in this sample may be carry-over from other donors' samples.

This chain uses TRBV27 with TRBJ2-1; TCRdb's D call, TRBD1, is unchecked because there is no DNA. The CDR3 totals 14 residues. Germline CDR1 reads MNHEY; CDR2 reads SMNVEV (reference sequence). This CDR3 is CASSLRGDNNEQFF.

The chain is built from TRBV12-3 or TRBV12-4 and TRBJ2-3; no DNA is available, so the TRBD1 call from TCRdb remains unchecked. This CDR3 has 13 amino acids. The CDR3 reads CASSGQATDTQYF.

The chain recombines TRBV7-9 with TRBJ1-3. Germline CDR1 is SEHNR and CDR2 is FQNEAQ (reference sequence). The CDR3 consists of 15 residues. The CDR3 loop is CASRDPARSGNTIYF. Variable domain in full (rest from reference TRBV7-9 and TRBJ1-3): DTGVSQNPRHKITKRGQNVTFRCDPISEHNRLYWYRQTLGQGPEFLTYFQNEAQLEKSRLLSDRFSAERPKGSFSTLEIQRTEQGDSAMYLCASRDPARSGNTIYFGEGSWLTVV.

The chain employs TRBV3-1 and TRBJ1-2. From germline, CDR1 is LGHDT and CDR2 YNNKEL (reference sequence). CDR3 size: 15 residues. CDR3 protein: CASSQEWPTPLGYTF.

V and J are TRBV7-2 and TRBJ2-7; TCRdb lists TRBD2, though no DNA is available to test this call. CDR3 length: 14 amino acids. CDR1 and CDR2 (germline): SGHTA, FQGNSA. The CDR3 sequence is CASSLGGLSYEQYF.

V is TRBV5-1 and J is TRBJ2-3. Germline values: CDR1 SGHRS, CDR2 YFSETQ. The CDR3 is 13 residues long. The CDR3 loop is CASSSRYWDTQYF.

This sequence joins TRBV3-1 and TRBJ2-3. The CDR3 is 17 residues long. Germline CDR1 reads LGHDT; CDR2 reads YNNKEL (reference sequence). CDR3 sequence reads: CASSQELWQISTDTQYF.

The gene calls are TRBV28 and TRBJ2-1. The CDR3 runs 12 residues. CDR1 MDHEN and CDR2 SYDVKM come from the germline V gene. The CDR3: CASRKGLNEQFF. Supplemented by reference TRBV28 and TRBJ2-1, the full variable domain reads DVKVTQSSRYLVKRTGEKVFLECVQDMDHENMFWYRQDPGLGLRLIYFSYDVKMKEKGDIPEGYSVSREKKERFSLILESASTNQTSMYLCASRKGLNEQFFGPGTRLTVL.

The chain combines TRBV4-2 with TRBJ2-1; TCRdb picks TRBD2, but there is no DNA to check that call. The germline V gene encodes CDR1 LGHNA and CDR2 YNFKEQ. This CDR3 has 19 amino acids. CDR3 amino acids: CAISQDLGLGYSAGNEQFF.

This CDR3 reads CSASIGDQETQYF. This rearrangement joins TRBV20-1 to TRBJ2-5. CDR1 is DFQATT and CDR2 is SNEGSKA in the germline V gene (reference sequence). This CDR3 is 13 amino acids long.

V usage is TRBV28 and J usage is TRBJ2-2; TCRdb calls TRBD2, which cannot be checked without DNA. This CDR3 is 12 amino acids long. The germline V gene has CDR1 MDHEN and CDR2 SYDVKM. The CDR3: CATLTSPGELFF.

The genes are TRBV5-1 and TRBJ2-2; the TCRdb D gene call, TRBD2, has no DNA to confirm it. The CDR3 loop spans 18 amino acids. CDR1 and CDR2 (germline): SGHRS, YFSETQ. CDR3 in amino acids: CASSLPLIAGADTGELFF.

V usage is TRBV6-2 or TRBV6-3 and J usage is TRBJ1-1; TCRdb gives TRBD1 as the D gene, but with no DNA this cannot be confirmed. From germline, CDR1 is MNHEY and CDR2 SVGEGT. This CDR3 region has 14 residues. The CDR3 loop is CASSFRRDGAEAFF.

The chain has TRBV25-1 and TRBJ2-5; TCRdb picks TRBD1, but there is no DNA to check that call. CDR1 is MGHDK and CDR2 is SYGVNS in the germline V gene. The CDR3 has 14 amino acids. CDR3 sequence: CASSEYGTQETQYF.

V usage is TRBV7-8 and J usage is TRBJ2-3. Germline CDR1 is SGHVS and CDR2 is FQNEAQ. This CDR3 is 12 amino acids long. The CDR3 is CASSSTVDTQYF.